This passage covers 3 T cell receptor beta chains from one sample sequenced in a study of blood T cells in healthy people across ages. The second PCR ran about 6 to 12 cycles with a sample-barcoded 5' primer and J-beta primers. TCRdb passed the 5' RACE reads through MiXCR, listing each CDR3 protein once. The table has over 1,200,000 distinct CDR3 sequences, approximately 60% seen once. The source material was blood. These receptors originate from a man between 18 and 29 years old in good health.

The chain is built from TRBV20-1 and TRBJ2-4; the D gene is possibly TRBD2 (5 bases). The end of the DNA aligns better with TRBJ2-7, so the J call may be wrong. Germline-derived CDR1 and CDR2 are DFQATT and SNEGSKA (reference sequence). The CDR3 extends over 14 amino acids. CDR3 loop: CSARVRSGTYEQYF. The CDR3 nucleotides are TGCAGTGCTAGAGTGAGGAGCGGCACCTACGAGCAGTACTTC.

V and J are TRBV7-9 and TRBJ2-1, with D perhaps matching TRBD2 (7 bases). CDR3 length equals 16 residues. CDR1 is SEHNR and CDR2 is FQNEAQ in the germline V gene (reference sequence). V gave up 8 bases and J gave up 5 bases, with 22 bases separating them. In nucleotides, the CDR3 is TGTGCCAGCCACCCCGGGGGGCCACCCCAAGACAATGAGCAGTTCTTC. It encodes CASHPGGPPQDNEQFF.

This chain connects TRBV6-5 to TRBJ2-5, with D unresolved. CDR3 length equals 14 residues. Germline-derived CDR1 and CDR2 are MNHEY and SVGAGI. The V gene lost 2 bases and the J gene lost 2 bases, with 9 bases spanning the gap. This CDR3 reads CASSYDGRQETQYF. CDR3 sequence (DNA): TGTGCCAGCAGTTACGATGGCAGGCAAGAGACCCAGTACTTC.